The present TCR beta chain was sequenced within a study of breast tumors, draining lymph nodes, adjacent tissues. Whole-study results and caveats: Compared with basal-like, luminal-like tumors shared significantly more repertoire with nontumor tissue. Tumors had less TCR diversity than lymph nodes, more than nontumor tissue. Data only fit, rather than demonstrated, lymph node origin of most tumor T cells.

This CDR3 has 13 residues. The V gene lost 3 bases and the J gene lost 8 bases, with 11 bases spanning the gap. The germline V gene has CDR1 KGHSH and CDR2 LQKENI. This clonotype was seen many times. The antigen is undetermined. TCRdb ran MiXCR on the multiplex PCR reads and lists one entry per CDR3 protein. The sample includes approximately 130,000 distinct CDR3 sequences, 20% to 25% seen only once; the top ten take about 2.2%. Axillary draining lymph nodes of breast cancer patients supplied the node samples. The chain couples TRBV18 to TRBJ2-1; D is perhaps TRBD1 (5 bases). The clonotype originates from a female donor with breast cancer. Some clones in this sample may be carry-over from other donors' samples. The sequenced material came from axillary lymph node tissue. The CDR3, as DNA: TGTGCCAGCTCACCCGTTAGGGGCGATGAGCAGTTCTTC. This gives the protein CASSPVRGDEQFF.